This entry describes one T cell receptor (beta chain). The repertoire was sequenced with immunoSEQ multiplex PCR; TCRdb's copy has only in-frame clones and lacks some. This sample carries some 58,000 clones, approximately 90% of them seen once, and the ten largest clones take about 0.73%. Germline lookup yields CDR1 MGHDK and CDR2 SYGVNS. The CDR3 is 16 amino acids. The V end lost 4 bases, the J end lost 1 base, and 17 bases lay between the germline ends. The record originates from a study of OX40 agonist ivuxolimab in advanced cancers. Study-level background: Patients assigned to dose escalation were diagnosed with hepatocellular carcinoma, melanoma, renal cell or head and neck cancer. Treatment received earlier with anti-PD-1, anti-PD-L1 or anti-CTLA-4 agents was allowed, and 40% had some.

Patients with a history of autoimmune disease or on systemic immunosuppression were excluded. Here the sequenced sample was CD4+ or CD8+ T cells sorted from blood, taken in a trial of the OX40 agonist ivuxolimab. The rearrangement joins TRBV25-1 to TRBJ2-7, with a tentative D call TRBD1 (7 bases). This clonotype was sampled from an adult with an advanced solid tumor such as melanoma, head and neck, liver or kidney cancer. The CDR3 sequence is CASSARAGQLSYEQYF. The DNA of the CDR3 is TGTGCCAGCAGTGCGCGCGCGGGACAGCTTTCCTACGAGCAGTACTTC.